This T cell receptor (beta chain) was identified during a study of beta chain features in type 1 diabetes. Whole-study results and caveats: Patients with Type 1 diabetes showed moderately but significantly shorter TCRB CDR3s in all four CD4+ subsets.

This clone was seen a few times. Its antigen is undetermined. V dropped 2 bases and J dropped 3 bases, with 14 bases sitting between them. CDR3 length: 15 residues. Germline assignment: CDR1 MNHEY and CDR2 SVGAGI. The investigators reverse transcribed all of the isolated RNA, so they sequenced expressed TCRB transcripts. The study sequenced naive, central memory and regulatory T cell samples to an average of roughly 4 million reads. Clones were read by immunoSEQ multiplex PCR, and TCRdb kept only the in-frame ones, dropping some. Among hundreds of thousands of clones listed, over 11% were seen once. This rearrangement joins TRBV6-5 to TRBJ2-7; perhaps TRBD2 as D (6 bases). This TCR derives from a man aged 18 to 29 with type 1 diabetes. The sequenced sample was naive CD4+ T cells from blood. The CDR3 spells CASSYNSGSHYEQYF. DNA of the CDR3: TGTGCCAGCAGTTACAATAGCGGCAGTCACTACGAGCAGTACTTC.